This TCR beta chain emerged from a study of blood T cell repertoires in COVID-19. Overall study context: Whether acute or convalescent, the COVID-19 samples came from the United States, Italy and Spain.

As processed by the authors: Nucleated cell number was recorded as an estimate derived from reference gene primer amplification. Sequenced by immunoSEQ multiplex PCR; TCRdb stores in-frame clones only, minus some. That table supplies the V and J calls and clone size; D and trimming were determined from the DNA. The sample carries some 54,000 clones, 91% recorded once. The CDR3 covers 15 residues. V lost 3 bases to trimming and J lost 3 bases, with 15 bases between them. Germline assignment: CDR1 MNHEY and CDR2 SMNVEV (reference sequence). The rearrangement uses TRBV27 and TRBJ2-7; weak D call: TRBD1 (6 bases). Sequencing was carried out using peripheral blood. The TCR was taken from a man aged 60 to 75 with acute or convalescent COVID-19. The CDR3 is CASSFSDRPVYEQYF. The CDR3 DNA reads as TGTGCCAGCAGTTTTTCGGACAGACCTGTCTACGAGCAGTACTTC.